The 30 T cell receptor beta chains below were found in one sample sequenced in a study of vaccination and CD4 T cells after COVID-19. Described treatment: approximately nine-day PBMC culture with coronavirus spike peptide pools or control peptides (ViraFEST assay). No cognate antigen is known for these TCRs. The Oncomine TCR Beta short-read assay generated sequence data from the DNA of cultured CD4+ T cells. TCRdb passed the PCR reads through MiXCR, listing each CDR3 protein once. The sample shows roughly 14,000 distinct CDR3 sequences, 55% to 75% of them seen only once. The sample comprised CD4+ T cells from blood, cultured in vitro. The receptors stem from a human donor who had recovered from COVID-19.

V usage is TRBV10-3 and J usage is TRBJ1-2; D remains unclear. Germline CDR1 reads ENHRY; CDR2 reads SYGVKD. This CDR3 spans 14 amino acids. In DNA, the CDR3 is TGTGCAATTCAAGGGAACTCGATAAACTATGGCTACACCTTC. The encoded protein is CAIQGNSINYGYTF.

The CDR3 bases are TGTGCCAGCAATAGGGCGGGAGTTAGGTACGAGCAGTACTTC. It encodes CASNRAGVRYEQYF. The J gene is TRBJ2-7, the V gene TRBV2, with TRBD2 identical over 7 bases. The CDR3 is made up of 14 amino acids. V lost 7 bases and J lost 4; bases outside the gene matches: 10. Germline V gene data show CDR1 as SNHLY and CDR2 as FYNNEI.

This clonotype came up a few times. The V and J genes are TRBV6-1 and TRBJ1-5; D gene unclear. This CDR3 is built from 13 residues. Looked up from germline, CDR1 is MNHNS and CDR2 is SASEGT. Trimming removed 5 bases at V and 12 bases at J, with 17 bases between. CDR3 residues: CASSKPDKPSQHF. In DNA, the CDR3 is TGTGCCAGCAGTAAACCCGACAAGCCGAGCCAGCATTTT.

The rearrangement links TRBV7-8 to TRBJ1-5; no clear D gene. Per the germline V gene, CDR1 is SGHVS and CDR2 is FQNEAQ. V was pared by 1 base and J by 7 bases, with 14 bases between. This CDR3 comprises 15 residues. CDR3 sequence reads: CASSLGGSKIQPQHF. The CDR3 coding sequence is TGTGCCAGCAGCTTAGGCGGGTCGAAGATACAGCCCCAGCATTTT. Together with reference TRBV7-8 and TRBJ1-5, the CDR3 gives the full variable domain: GAGVSQSPRYKVAKRGQDVALRCDPISGHVSLFWYQQALGQGPEFLTYFQNEAQLDKSGLPSDRFFAERPEGSVSTLKIQRTQQEDSAVYLCASSLGGSKIQPQHFGDGTRLSIL.

This sequence joins TRBV6-1 and TRBJ1-1; TRBD1 agrees at 7 bases. Looked up from germline, CDR1 is MNHNS and CDR2 is SASEGT. This CDR3 region has 12 residues. Trimming removed 5 bases from V and 5 bases from J; junction bases left unmatched: 2. The CDR3 spells CASSPGGTEAFF. The CDR3 DNA reads as TGTGCCAGCAGTCCAGGGGGAACTGAAGCTTTCTTT.

The CDR3 region is CASRPTTVPGGAFF. The CDR3 DNA follows: TGCGCCAGCAGACCGACCACCGTCCCCGGCGGAGCTTTCTTT. J is TRBJ1-1 and V is TRBV5-1; D unclear. The CDR3 length is 14 residues. The germline CDR1 and CDR2 sequences are SGHRS and YFSETQ. Trimming took 5 bases from V and 10 from J, leaving 21 bases between them.

The CDR3 DNA reads as TGTGCCAGCAGTTTAGTGGGGGCGCAGACAATTCAGCCCCAGCATTTT. Amino acids: CASSLVGAQTIQPQHF. The chain joins TRBV27 to TRBJ1-5; possibly TRBD1 for D (6 bases). Germline CDR1 MNHEY, CDR2 SMNVEV (reference sequence). V lost 2 bases, J lost 6 bases, and 17 bases lay in between. The CDR3 sequence is 16 residues long.

This chain links TRBV6-1 with TRBJ2-7; D is perhaps TRBD1 (5 bases). The V gene's germline CDR1 is MNHNS and CDR2 SASEGT. The V end lost 5 bases, the J end lost 4 bases, and 9 bases lay between the germline ends. The CDR3 runs 12 residues. The DNA of the CDR3 is TGTGCCAGCAGTAGGGGTAGTTACGAGCAGTACTTC. Residues: CASSRGSYEQYF.

The V and J genes are TRBV4-1 and TRBJ2-2; 8 bases map to TRBD2. The CDR3 runs 19 residues. J lost 0 bases, V lost 4 bases, and 13 bases had no gene match. Germline CDR1 MGHRA, CDR2 YSYEKL. The CDR3 DNA reads as TGCGCCAGCAGCCGACCTCCCTTGGGGGGACTAGCGAACACCGGGGAGCTGTTTTTT. Amino acid sequence: CASSRPPLGGLANTGELFF.

The J gene is TRBJ1-2, the V gene TRBV12-3 or TRBV12-4; D is unresolved. The CDR3 loop spans 13 amino acids. The ends were cut back, 6 bases at V and 5 bases at J, with 13 bases in the middle. CDR3 nucleotide sequence: TGTGCCAGCAGCCCCGAAATAGGATATGGCTACACCTTC. Translating gives CASSPEIGYGYTF.

V usage is TRBV7-2 and J usage is TRBJ2-2; either TRBD1 or TRBD2 may fit D (5 bases each). CDR3 length: 14 residues. V shed 5 bases and J shed 6 bases, with 13 bases lying between them. In germline, CDR1 is SGHTA, CDR2 FQGNSA. This CDR3 is CASSPALGAGELFF. CDR3 coding DNA: TGTGCCAGCAGCCCGGCACTAGGGGCCGGGGAGCTGTTTTTT.

The chain combines TRBV20-1 with TRBJ1-2; D perhaps matches TRBD1 (5 bases). Germline CDR1 is DFQATT and CDR2 is SNEGSKA (reference sequence). The CDR3 length is 13 residues. V was cut by 3 bases and J by 0 bases, with 8 bases left in between. DNA of the CDR3: TGCAGTGCTAGGGACACCGCTAACTATGGCTACACCTTC. It translates to CSARDTANYGYTF.

The CDR3, as DNA: TGTGCCACCAGCAGAAACAGGCAAGAGACCCAGTACTTC. Residues: CATSRNRQETQYF. V gene TRBV15 combines with J gene TRBJ2-5, with a weak D call TRBD1 (5 bases). CDR1 and CDR2 from the germline V gene are LNHNV and YYDKDF (reference sequence). This CDR3 region has 13 residues. V was trimmed by 2 bases and J by 2 bases, leaving 6 bases between them.

This clonotype appeared a single time. The J gene is TRBJ2-7, the V gene TRBV20-1; 9 nucleotides match TRBD2. Trimming took 0 bases from V and 9 from J; bases not matched to a gene: 12. CDR1 and CDR2 (germline): DFQATT, SNEGSKA (reference sequence). The length of the CDR3 is 15 residues. CDR3 in amino acids: CSARDPAGGPGVQYF. The CDR3 DNA follows: TGCAGTGCTAGAGATCCGGCGGGAGGGCCTGGAGTGCAGTACTTC.

This chain links TRBV2 with TRBJ1-1; D gene ambiguous. The V gene's germline CDR1 is SNHLY and CDR2 FYNNEI. This CDR3 has 14 residues. Trimming pared 4 bases from V and 4 bases from J, leaving 13 bases between. DNA of the CDR3: TGTGCCAGCAGTGCGAATACAATGGGCACTGAAGCTTTCTTT. It encodes CASSANTMGTEAFF.

The chain uses TRBV10-3 and TRBJ2-3; 7 nucleotides align to TRBD1. Trimming took 11 bases from V and 0 from J; bases not matched to a gene: 2. This CDR3 has 12 amino acids. Germline CDR1 ENHRY, CDR2 SYGVKD. The CDR3 sequence: CAAGGSTDTQYF. The DNA of the CDR3 is TGTGCCGCAGGGGGAAGCACAGATACGCAGTATTTT.

The chain employs TRBV30 and TRBJ2-5, with D unresolved. V lost 3 bases to trimming and J lost 0 bases, with 5 bases between them. The length of the CDR3 is 12 residues. The V gene's germline CDR1 is GTSNPN and CDR2 SVGIG (reference sequence). CDR3: CAWSADQETQYF. CDR3 coding DNA: TGTGCCTGGAGCGCCGACCAAGAGACCCAGTACTTC.

This clonotype was seen more than once but under ten times. This chain connects TRBV6-1 to TRBJ1-6; a weak D match, TRBD1 (6 bases). Germline V lookup: CDR1 MNHNS, CDR2 SASEGT. This CDR3 is 13 amino acids long. Trimming took 7 bases from V and 5 from J, leaving 9 bases between them. CDR3 DNA sequence: TGTGCCAGCACCCAGGGGAATAATTCACCCCTCCACTTT. Protein: CASTQGNNSPLHF.

This clonotype has only a few counts. This CDR3 is CASSLDTGRESQFF. The CDR3 region has the DNA TGTGCCAGCAGCTTAGATACCGGGAGAGAATCCCAGTTCTTC. This chain joins TRBV7-2 and TRBJ2-1; possibly TRBD2 for D (6 bases). Trimming took 1 base from V and 13 from J, leaving 17 bases between them. The germline CDR1 and CDR2 sequences are SGHTA and FQGNSA. CDR3 length: 14 amino acids.

This chain links TRBV5-1 with TRBJ2-1, with 10 bases that match TRBD1. CDR3 length equals 14 residues. CDR1 and CDR2 (germline): SGHRS, YFSETQ. Losses at the gene ends were 4 bases for V and 7 bases for J; bases not matched to a gene: 5. The CDR3: CASSTSGQGNEQFF. The CDR3 nucleotides read TGCGCCAGCAGCACCTCGGGACAGGGGAATGAGCAGTTCTTC.

For this clonotype: Because the CDR3's place on the DNA is in doubt, the DNA is left out and the CDR3 is given as listed by TCRdb. V usage is TRBV7-9 and J usage is TRBJ1-1; the table's D call, TRBD1, was not checked against the DNA. Termini included, the CDR3 measures 21 amino acids. Looked up from germline, CDR1 is SEHNR and CDR2 is FQNEAQ (reference sequence). The CDR3 sequence: CASSSARQVWQYFGPDTEAFF.

Worth noting for this clonotype: A junction boundary mismatches the germline segment, possibly from a read error. This chain uses TRBV6-4 with TRBJ2-2, with 9 bases matching TRBD2. The germline CDR1 and CDR2 sequences are MRHNA and SNTAGT. CDR3 size: 13 residues. The CDR3 sequence: CASTSGNTGELLF. DNA for the CDR3: TGTGCCAGCACTAGCGGGAACACCGGGGAGCTGTTGTTT.

This chain links TRBV20-1 with TRBJ1-2; D possibly corresponds to TRBD1 (5 bases). The CDR3 has 14 residues. Germline-derived CDR1 and CDR2 are DFQATT and SNEGSKA (reference sequence). The germline V and J ends were trimmed by 5 bases and 7 bases, with 20 bases remaining between them. CDR3 in DNA: TGCAGTGCTTCCATCAGGGTACCCGTCGGTGGCTACACCTTC. It specifies CSASIRVPVGGYTF.

This clonotype was counted a single time. The gene calls are TRBV27 and TRBJ1-2; D call uncertain. The CDR3 runs 16 residues. The germline V gene has CDR1 MNHEY and CDR2 SMNVEV (reference sequence). With 5 bases removed from V and 0 bases from J, the gap between germline ends came to 16 bases. Here the CDR3 DNA reads TGTGCCAGCAGTGCGGCCCCAGGTTACGCTAACTATGGCTACACCTTC. Translated, it gives CASSAAPGYANYGYTF.

Comments on this clonotype: Relative to the germline gene, one junction end is altered; a read error may explain this. This chain connects TRBV20-1 to TRBJ1-6; D may be TRBD1 (5 bases). The CDR3 runs 14 residues. Germline CDR1 reads DFQATT; CDR2 reads SNEGSKA (reference sequence). The CDR3 here is CSARDATVNSPPHF. In DNA, the CDR3 is TGCAGTGCTAGAGACGCGACAGTTAATTCACCCCCCCACTTT.

V is TRBV30 and J is TRBJ1-6, with TRBD1 matching 7 bases. Looked up from germline, CDR1 is GTSNPN and CDR2 is SVGIG (reference sequence). CDR3 length: 17 residues. The ends lost 6 bases at V and 7 bases at J; junction bases unmatched: 18. CDR3 region: CACRGVFLLGQNSPLHF. The DNA of the CDR3 is TGTGCCTGTCGCGGTGTCTTCTTACTGGGACAGAATTCACCCCTCCACTTT.

The CDR3 nucleotides read TGTGCCAGCAGGGGCGGGGCTAGCTCCTACAATGAGCAGTTCTTC. Protein product: CASRGGASSYNEQFF. V usage is TRBV6-2 or TRBV6-3 and J usage is TRBJ2-1, with D possibly TRBD2 on 6 matching bases. The V gene's germline CDR1 is MNHEY and CDR2 SVGEGT. CDR3 length: 15 residues. Trimming pared 6 bases from V and 0 bases from J, leaving 12 bases between.

The CDR3 loop is CSARDRSDTRYEQYF. The CDR3 DNA follows: TGCAGTGCTAGAGATCGAAGCGACACCCGCTACGAGCAGTACTTC. This rearrangement joins TRBV20-1 to TRBJ2-7; D uncertain. Germline CDR1 is DFQATT and CDR2 is SNEGSKA (reference sequence). V shed 0 bases and J shed 3 bases, with 15 bases lying between them. The CDR3 length is 15 residues.

The chain recombines TRBV19 with TRBJ2-7, with 7 bases fitting TRBD1. This CDR3 comprises 13 residues. Germline assignment: CDR1 LNHDA and CDR2 SQIVND (reference sequence). Trimming removed 7 bases from V and 1 base from J; junction bases left unmatched: 4. CDR3 DNA: TGTGCCAGTACCTCGGGACAGTCCTACGAGCAGTACTTC. Its translation is CASTSGQSYEQYF.

The chain uses TRBV9 and TRBJ2-2; possible D gene TRBD1, 6 bases. The CDR3 consists of 15 residues. The germline V gene has CDR1 SGDLS and CDR2 YYNGEE. V was pared by 3 bases and J by 3 bases, with 12 bases between. DNA for the CDR3: TGTGCCAGCAGCGCACAGGGTCAGGACACCGGGGAGCTGTTTTTT. Translating gives CASSAQGQDTGELFF.